Given below is one TCR beta chain in context. The sample comes from a study of T cells after yellow fever vaccination. As for the study in general: Those fractions that held only low numbers of cells were prepared using the SMART-Seq v4 Ultra Low Input RNA kit. The study, taken as a whole, reports: Post-booster reappearance was seen for most primary-vaccination clones (around 96% CD4, around 90% CD8).

In TCRdb, the 5' RACE reads were re-called with MiXCR into one record per CDR3 protein. Altogether under 55,000 distinct CDR3 sequences are present, about 7% being singletons, with the ten largest covering about 15%. V dropped 3 bases and J dropped 7; count of bases not matched to a gene: 7. The CDR3 is 15 amino acids. CDR1 and CDR2 (germline): SGHTA, FQGNSA. The starting material was CD8+ T cells not binding an NS4B(214-222) dextramer, sorted from PBMCs, obtained 45 days after the yellow fever booster vaccination. The rearrangement uses TRBV7-2 and TRBJ2-7; 12 nucleotides agree with TRBD2. This sequence was found in a man younger than 45 who received the YFV17D yellow fever vaccine. DNA of the CDR3: TGTGCCAGCAGCTTCGCGACTAGCGGGAGTGAAGAGCAGTACTTC. Its protein product is CASSFATSGSEEQYF. The entire variable domain, with the rest obtained from reference TRBV7-2 and TRBJ2-7, is as follows: GAGVSQSPSNKVTEKGKDVELRCDPISGHTALYWYRQSLGQGLEFLIYFQGNSAPDKSGLPSDRFSAERTGGSVSTLTIQRTQQEDSAVYLCASSFATSGSEEQYFGPGTRLTVT.